One and the same sample provided the 2 T cell receptor beta chains below, sequenced in a study of cytomegalovirus exposure and HLA in healthy donors. Primers included in the PCR were 60 Vbeta and 13 Jbeta primers. This table comes from immunoSEQ multiplex PCR, and its TCRdb copy is limited to in-frame clones, with some not included. The sample includes over 150,000 clones, approximately 88% of them seen just once. Input material: PBMCs. These receptors were taken from a boy younger than 10 in good health and CMV-seronegative.

The V gene is TRBV7-9, the J gene TRBJ1-2; D is ambiguous. Trimming took 7 bases from V and 7 from J, leaving 13 bases between them. The CDR3 covers 12 residues. Germline V CDR1 and CDR2: SEHNR, FQNEAQ (reference sequence). The CDR3, as DNA: TGTGCCAGCACCGGTGGAGGAGGTGGCTACACCTTC. This sequence encodes CASTGGGGGYTF.

V gene TRBV14 combines with J gene TRBJ2-3; 8 nucleotides align to TRBD2. The CDR3 consists of 16 residues. Germline CDR1 reads SGHDN; CDR2 reads FVKESK. V gave up 3 bases and J gave up 0 bases; unmatched junction bases: 5. The CDR3 spells CASSQALAASTDTQYF. The CDR3, as DNA: TGTGCCAGCAGCCAGGCACTAGCGGCGAGCACAGATACGCAGTATTTT.